This TCR beta chain was obtained from a study of blood T cell repertoires in COVID-19. This clone has a handful of counts. As processed by the authors: Researchers report that nucleated cell counts were estimated from reference gene primer amplification. The assay was immunoSEQ multiplex PCR, and TCRdb's table has in-frame clones only and misses some. The DNA gave D and trimming, while V, J and clone size come from that table. The sample yields some 200,000 clones, about 79% seen once. Specimen: peripheral blood. This TCR was sampled from a woman in her 70s with acute or convalescent COVID-19.

In DNA form, the CDR3 reads TGTGCCAGCAGCGTAGGTAGCGGGCGTACCTCAGAGACCCAGTACTTC. Protein sequence: CASSVGSGRTSETQYF. This rearrangement joins TRBV9 to TRBJ2-5; 7 bases are a match to TRBD2. The CDR3 spans 16 residues. Germline CDR1 and CDR2: SGDLS and YYNGEE. V trimming: 0 bases; J trimming: 4 bases; junction bases outside the gene matches: 9.